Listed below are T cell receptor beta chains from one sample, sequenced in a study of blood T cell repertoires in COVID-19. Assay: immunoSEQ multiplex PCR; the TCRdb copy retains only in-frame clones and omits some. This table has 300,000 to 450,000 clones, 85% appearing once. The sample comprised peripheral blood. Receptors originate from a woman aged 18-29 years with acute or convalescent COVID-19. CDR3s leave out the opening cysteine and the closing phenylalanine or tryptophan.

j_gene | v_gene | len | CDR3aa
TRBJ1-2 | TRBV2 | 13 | ASSLSGGAVNGYT
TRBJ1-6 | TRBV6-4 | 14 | ASLIFGQDYNSPLH
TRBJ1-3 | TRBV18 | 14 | ASSGTAVGVGNTIY
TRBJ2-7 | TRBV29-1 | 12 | SVDGTSGSYEQY
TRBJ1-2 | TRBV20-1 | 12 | SASKRDRVNGYT
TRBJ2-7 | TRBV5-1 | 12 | ASSSGTGANEQY
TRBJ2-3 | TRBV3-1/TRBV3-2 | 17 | ASSQASFLGGASTDTQY
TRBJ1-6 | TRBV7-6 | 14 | ASSLSTGPYNSPLH
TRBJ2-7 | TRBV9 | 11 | ASTSSPGGEQY
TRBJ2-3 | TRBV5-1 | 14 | ASSLVAGGSPDTQY
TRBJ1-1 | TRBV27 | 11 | ASSPGVNTEAF
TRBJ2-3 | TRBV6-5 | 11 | ASSGDSTDTQY
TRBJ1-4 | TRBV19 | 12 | ASSRQATNEKLF
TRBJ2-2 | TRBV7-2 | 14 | ASSRLAGANTGELF
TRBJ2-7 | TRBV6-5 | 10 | ASTAGFYEQY
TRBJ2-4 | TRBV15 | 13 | ATSTSPSGRNIQY
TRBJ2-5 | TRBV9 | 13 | ASSPRRGFTETQY
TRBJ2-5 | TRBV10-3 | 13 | AISDEAGGQETQY
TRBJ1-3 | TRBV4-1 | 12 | ASSQGGDGNTIY
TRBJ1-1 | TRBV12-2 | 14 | ASRLGRTVMNTEAF
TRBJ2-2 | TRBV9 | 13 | ASSVAAGMGGELF
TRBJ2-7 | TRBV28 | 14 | ASSFSGRSSDYEQY
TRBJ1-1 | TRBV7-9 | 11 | ASSYNSGTEAF
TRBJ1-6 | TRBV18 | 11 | ASSGRGGSPLH
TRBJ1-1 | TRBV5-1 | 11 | ASGTVANTEAF
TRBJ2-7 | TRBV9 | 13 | ASSVDGLSSYEQY
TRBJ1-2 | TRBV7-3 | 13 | ASSLRRGNNYGYT
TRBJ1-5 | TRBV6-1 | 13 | ASSEQGWGNQPQH
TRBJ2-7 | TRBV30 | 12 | AWSVQAGVYEQY
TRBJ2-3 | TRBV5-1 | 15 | ASSSWGSGGYTDTQY
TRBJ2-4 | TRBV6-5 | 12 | ASRERGGRDIQY
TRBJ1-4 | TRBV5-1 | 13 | ASSLVDPGEEKLF
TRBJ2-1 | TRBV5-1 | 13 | ASRTGGDSYNEQF
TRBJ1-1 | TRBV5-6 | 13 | ASSPRQGLNTEAF
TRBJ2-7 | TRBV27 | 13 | ASSPRQGVANEQY
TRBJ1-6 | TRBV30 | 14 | AWSALIQGANSPLH
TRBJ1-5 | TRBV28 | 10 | ASQRQGQPQH
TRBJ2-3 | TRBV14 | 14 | ASSQGQSGSRHTQY
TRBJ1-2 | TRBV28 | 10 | ASLTASYGYT
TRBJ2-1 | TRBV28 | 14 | ASSSRGLLAYNEQF
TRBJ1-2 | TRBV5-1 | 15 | ASSLAALTTPNYGYT
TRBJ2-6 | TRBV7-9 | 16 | ASSLAGGEGRGANVLT
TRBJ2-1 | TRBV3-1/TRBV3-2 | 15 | ASSQAGGGILNNEQF
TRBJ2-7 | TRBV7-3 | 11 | ASSLGEGEEQY
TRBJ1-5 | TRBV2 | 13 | ASSAETKGNQPQH
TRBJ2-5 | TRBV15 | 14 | ATSPRGGGVGGAQY
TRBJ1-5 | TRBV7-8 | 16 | ASSLAGTGGGGNQPQH
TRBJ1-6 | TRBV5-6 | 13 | ASSSPNRGHSPLH